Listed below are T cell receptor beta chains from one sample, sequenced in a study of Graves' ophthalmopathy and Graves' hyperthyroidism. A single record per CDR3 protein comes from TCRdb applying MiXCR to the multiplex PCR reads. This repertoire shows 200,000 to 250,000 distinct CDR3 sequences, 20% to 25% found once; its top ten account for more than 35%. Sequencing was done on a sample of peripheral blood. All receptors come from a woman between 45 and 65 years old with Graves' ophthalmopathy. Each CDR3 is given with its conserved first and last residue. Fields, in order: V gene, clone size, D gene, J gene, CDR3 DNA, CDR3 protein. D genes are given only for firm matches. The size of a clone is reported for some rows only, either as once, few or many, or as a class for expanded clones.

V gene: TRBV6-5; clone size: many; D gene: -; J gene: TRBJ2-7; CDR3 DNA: TGTGCCAGCAGTCGTGAGGGATCGGGAAGGGGCTACGAGCAGTACTTC; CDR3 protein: CASSREGSGRGYEQYF
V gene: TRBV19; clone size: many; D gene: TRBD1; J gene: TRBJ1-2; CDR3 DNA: TGTGCCAGTAGTATGAACGGTCGACAGGGTTCAAGTGGCTACACCTTC; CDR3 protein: CASSMNGRQGSSGYTF
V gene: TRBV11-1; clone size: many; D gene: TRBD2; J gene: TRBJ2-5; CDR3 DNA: TGTGCCAGCAGCAGATCCGGGACTAGCGGGCCGGGCCCCCAAGAGGCCCAGTACTTC; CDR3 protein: CASSRSGTSGPGPQEAQYF
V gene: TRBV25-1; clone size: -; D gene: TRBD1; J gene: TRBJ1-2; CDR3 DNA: TGTGCCAGCAGTGTGACAGGGCTCCCTATAAGGGGCTACACCTTC; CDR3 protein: CASSVTGLPIRGYTF
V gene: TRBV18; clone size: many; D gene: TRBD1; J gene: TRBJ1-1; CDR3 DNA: TGTGCCAGCTCACCACGGACAGGGAGTGCTTTCTTT; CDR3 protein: CASSPRTGSAFF
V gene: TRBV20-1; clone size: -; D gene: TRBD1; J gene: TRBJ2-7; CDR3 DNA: TGCAGTGCTACCGGGGGACAGGAGTACTCCTACGAGCAGTACTTC; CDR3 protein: CSATGGQEYSYEQYF
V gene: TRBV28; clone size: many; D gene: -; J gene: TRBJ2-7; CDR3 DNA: TGTGCCAGCGGCCCTCTAGCGTTGGTCCACGAGCAGTACTTC; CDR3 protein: CASGPLALVHEQYF
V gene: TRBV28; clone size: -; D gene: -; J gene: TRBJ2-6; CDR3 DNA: TGTGCCAGCCGTGCCAGGGGTCGGGGGGCCAACGTCCTGACTTTC; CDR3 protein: CASRARGRGANVLTF
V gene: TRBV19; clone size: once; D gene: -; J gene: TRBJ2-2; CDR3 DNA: TGTGCCAGTACCCCGCGCGGGAACACCGGGGAGCTGTTTTTT; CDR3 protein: CASTPRGNTGELFF
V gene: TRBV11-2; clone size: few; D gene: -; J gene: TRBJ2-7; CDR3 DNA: TGTGCCAGCAGCTTAGATCTCCTAACCTCCTACGAGCAGTACTTC; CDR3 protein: CASSLDLLTSYEQYF
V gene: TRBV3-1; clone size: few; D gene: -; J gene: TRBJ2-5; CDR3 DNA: TGTGCCAGCAGCCAAGATTGGGGGATCCAAGAGACCCAGTACTTC; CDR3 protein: CASSQDWGIQETQYF
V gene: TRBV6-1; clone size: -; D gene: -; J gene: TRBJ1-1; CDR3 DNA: TGTGCAGTAAGAATTGGGTGGGACACTGAAGCTTTCTTT; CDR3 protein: CAVRIGWDTEAFF
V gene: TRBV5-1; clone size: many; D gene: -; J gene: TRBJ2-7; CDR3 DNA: TGCGCCAGCAGATCAGTCCGCGGAGAGAATCCCCACGAGCAGTACTTC; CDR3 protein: CASRSVRGENPHEQYF
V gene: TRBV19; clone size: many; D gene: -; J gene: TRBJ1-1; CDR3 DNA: TGTGCCAGTAGTGCCAAGGGAGCGGCTGAAGCTTTCTTT; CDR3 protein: CASSAKGAAEAFF
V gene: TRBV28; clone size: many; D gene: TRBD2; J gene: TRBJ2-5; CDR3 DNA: TGTGCCAGCAGTACCGGACTAGCGGGAGTTGGGACCCAGTACTTC; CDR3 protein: CASSTGLAGVGTQYF
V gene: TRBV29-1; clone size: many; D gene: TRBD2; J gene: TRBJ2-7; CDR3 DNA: TGCAGCGTTGTTGCGATACGCGGGGCCGGGGGGACCTACGAGCAGTACTTC; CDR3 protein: CSVVAIRGAGGTYEQYF
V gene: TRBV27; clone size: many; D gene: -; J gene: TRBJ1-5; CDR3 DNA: TGTGCCAGCAGTCCTACCCGCGGGATTAATAGCAATCAGCCCCAGCATTTT; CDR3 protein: CASSPTRGINSNQPQHF